The 5 T cell receptor beta chains below all came from one sample that was sequenced in a study of T cells expressing NK-cell markers. With the 5' RACE reads reprocessed, TCRdb shows one record per CDR3 protein and no DNA. This table holds 150,000 to 180,000 distinct CDR3 sequences. The source material was blood T cells: a sorted CD56 or NKG2C T cell subset, CD4+ or CD8+ T cells, or bulk PBMC T cells (not recorded which). All receptors derive from a woman aged 50 to 60 in good health.

The chain joins TRBV6-2 or TRBV6-3 to TRBJ1-2; TCRdb returns TRBD1, unconfirmable since there is no DNA. CDR3 length: 12 amino acids. The germline V gene encodes CDR1 MNHEY and CDR2 SVGEGT. CDR3: CASTADRAGYTF.

The J gene is TRBJ1-5, the V gene TRBV6-2 or TRBV6-3; there is no DNA to check the TCRdb D call of TRBD1. CDR1 is MNHEY and CDR2 is SVGEGT in the germline V gene. This CDR3 is built from 17 residues. The CDR3 reads CASSSHSGAGPNQPQHF.

The chain recombines TRBV6-5 with TRBJ1-2; TCRdb selects TRBD1, and the lack of DNA leaves this call unchecked. CDR3 length: 11 residues. Germline CDR1 MNHEY, CDR2 SVGAGI. CDR3 residues: CASTGGDGYTF.

The chain is built from TRBV15 and TRBJ2-7. The germline gives CDR1 LNHNV, CDR2 YYDKDF (reference sequence). The CDR3 runs 13 residues. CDR3 residues: CATSAEWAYEQYF.

V usage is TRBV5-1 and J usage is TRBJ2-1; absent DNA, TCRdb's TRBD1 call cannot be checked. The germline gives CDR1 SGHRS, CDR2 YFSETQ. This CDR3 region has 14 residues. This chain's CDR3 is CASSFSGPGNEQFF.